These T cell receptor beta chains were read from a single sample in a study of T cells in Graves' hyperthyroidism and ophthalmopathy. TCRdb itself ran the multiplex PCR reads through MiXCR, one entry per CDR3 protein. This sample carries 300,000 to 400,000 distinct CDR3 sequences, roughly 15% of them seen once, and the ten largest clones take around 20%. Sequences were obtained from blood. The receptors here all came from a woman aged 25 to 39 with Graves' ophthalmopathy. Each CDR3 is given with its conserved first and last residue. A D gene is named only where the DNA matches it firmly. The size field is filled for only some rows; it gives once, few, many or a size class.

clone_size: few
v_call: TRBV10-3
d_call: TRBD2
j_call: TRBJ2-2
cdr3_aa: CAFRSSGAGELFF
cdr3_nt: TGTGCCTTCAGATCCAGCGGGGCCGGGGAGCTGTTTTTT

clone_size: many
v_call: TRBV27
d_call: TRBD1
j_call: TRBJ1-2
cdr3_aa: CASRSRDSLYGYTF
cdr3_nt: TGTGCCAGCAGAAGCCGGGACAGCCTCTATGGCTACACCTTC

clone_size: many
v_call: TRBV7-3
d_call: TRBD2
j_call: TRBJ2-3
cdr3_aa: CASSFSPSTLAGDTDTQYF
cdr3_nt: TGTGCCAGCAGCTTTTCACCATCTACTCTAGCGGGGGACACAGATACGCAGTATTTT

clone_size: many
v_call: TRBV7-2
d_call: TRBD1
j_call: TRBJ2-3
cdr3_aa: CAIGQGAATQYF
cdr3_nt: TGTGCCATTGGACAGGGGGCGGCTACGCAGTATTTT

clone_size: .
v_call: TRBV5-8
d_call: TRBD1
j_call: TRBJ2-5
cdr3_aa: CASGTQGIGETQYF
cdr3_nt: TGTGCCAGCGGCACACAGGGGATAGGTGAGACCCAGTACTTC

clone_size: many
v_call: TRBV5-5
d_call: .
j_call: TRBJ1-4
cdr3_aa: CASSLSLTGEKLFF
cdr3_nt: TGTGCCAGCAGCTTGTCCCTTACAGGTGAAAAACTGTTTTTT

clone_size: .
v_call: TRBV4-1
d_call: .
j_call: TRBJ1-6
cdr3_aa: CASAPGNSPLHF
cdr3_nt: TGCGCCAGCGCCCCGGGGAATTCACCCCTCCACTTT

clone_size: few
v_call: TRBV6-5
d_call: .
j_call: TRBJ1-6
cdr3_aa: CASSYSGGNSPLHF
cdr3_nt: TGTGCCAGCAGTTACTCCGGGGGTAATTCACCCCTCCACTTT

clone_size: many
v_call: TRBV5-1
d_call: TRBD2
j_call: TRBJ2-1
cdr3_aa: CASSSLTSGGPSSYNEQFF
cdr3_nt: TGCGCCAGCAGCTCCCTGACTAGCGGGGGGCCCAGCTCCTACAATGAGCAGTTCTTC

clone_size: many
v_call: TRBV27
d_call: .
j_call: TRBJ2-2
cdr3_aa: CASRRGGAPGELFF
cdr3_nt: TGTGCCAGCAGGAGGGGGGGGGCCCCCGGGGAGCTGTTTTTT

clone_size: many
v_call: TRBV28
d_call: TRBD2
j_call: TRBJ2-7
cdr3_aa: CASSLAGGLIEQYF
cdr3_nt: TGTGCCAGCAGTTTAGCGGGGGGGCTAATCGAGCAGTACTTC

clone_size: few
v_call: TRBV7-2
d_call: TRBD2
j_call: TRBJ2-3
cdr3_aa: CASSQGLRGGSDTQYF
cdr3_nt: TGTGCCAGCAGCCAAGGACTGCGGGGGGGGTCAGATACGCAGTATTTT

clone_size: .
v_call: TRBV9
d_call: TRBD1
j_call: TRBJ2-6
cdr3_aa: CASSAGTGVSGANVLTF
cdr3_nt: TGTGCCAGCAGCGCCGGGACAGGAGTCTCTGGGGCCAACGTCCTGACTTTC

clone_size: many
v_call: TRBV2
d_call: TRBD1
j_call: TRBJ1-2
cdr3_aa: CASSERDRGGGYTF
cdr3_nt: TGTGCCAGCAGTGAAAGGGACAGGGGTGGAGGCTACACCTTC

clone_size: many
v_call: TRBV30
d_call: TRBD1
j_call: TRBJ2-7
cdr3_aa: CAWSPGTVSYEQYF
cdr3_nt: TGTGCCTGGAGTCCCGGGACAGTCTCCTACGAGCAGTACTTC

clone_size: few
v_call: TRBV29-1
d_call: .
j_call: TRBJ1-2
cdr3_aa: CSVVWSQGMSNNYGYTF
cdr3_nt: TGCAGCGTTGTTTGGTCTCAGGGGATGAGCAATAACTATGGCTACACCTTC

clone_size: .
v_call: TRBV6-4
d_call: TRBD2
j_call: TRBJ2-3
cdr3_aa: CASSGASGDTQYF
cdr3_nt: TGTGCCAGCAGTGGGGCTAGCGGGGATACGCAGTATTTT

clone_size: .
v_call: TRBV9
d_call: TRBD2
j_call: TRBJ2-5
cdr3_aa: CASSVGGGGETQYF
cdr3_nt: TGTGCCAGCAGCGTAGGGGGGGGAGGAGAGACCCAGTACTTC

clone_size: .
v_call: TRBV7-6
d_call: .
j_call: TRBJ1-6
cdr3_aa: CASSAGQPRSYNSPLHF
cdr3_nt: TGTGCCAGCAGCGCCGGACAGCCCCGCTCCTATAATTCACCCCTCCACTTT

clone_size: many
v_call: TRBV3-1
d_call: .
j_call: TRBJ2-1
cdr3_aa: CASSQNRANYNEQFF
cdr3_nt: TGTGCCAGCAGCCAGAACAGGGCTAACTACAATGAGCAGTTCTTC

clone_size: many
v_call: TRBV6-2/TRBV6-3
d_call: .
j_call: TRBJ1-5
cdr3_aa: CASSSSPVGRNQPQHF
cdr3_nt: TGTGCCAGCAGTTCTTCCCCGGTCGGCCGTAATCAGCCCCAGCATTTT

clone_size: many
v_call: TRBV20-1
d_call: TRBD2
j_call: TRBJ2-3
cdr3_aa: CSALAGGPEDTQYF
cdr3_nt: TGCAGTGCTCTAGCGGGGGGGCCGGAAGATACGCAGTATTTT

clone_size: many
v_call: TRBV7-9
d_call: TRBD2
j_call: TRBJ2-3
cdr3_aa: CATGGLAGVDTQYF
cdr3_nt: TGTGCCACCGGGGGACTAGCGGGGGTAGATACGCAGTATTTT